This TCR beta chain was captured in a study of control samples from healthy donors and cancer patients. The CDR3 spans 11 residues. Germline-derived CDR1 and CDR2 are KGHSH and LQKENI. V was cut by 5 bases and J by 6 bases, with 4 bases left in between. Here immunoSEQ multiplex PCR was the method, and the copy in TCRdb shows in-frame clones only, minus some. The sample lists about 200,000 clones, about 91% seen once, with 1.5% to 2% in the top ten. The chain links TRBV18 to TRBJ2-2; no definite D call. The clonotype originates from a man between 25 and 39 years old in good health. Sequencing used blood. CDR3 sequence (DNA): TGTGCCAGCTCAAGGGCCGGGGAGCTGTTTTTT. Its protein is CASSRAGELFF.